This note documents a single T cell receptor (beta chain) sequence. What antigen it recognizes has not been identified. No much larger clonotype is one base removed from it; base qualities were not supplied. This sample stems from a study of shared T cell receptors in the human thymus (dated by TCRdb to the early 2020s). Regarding the study in general: The study examined how self-reactive, shared T-cell receptor alpha chains are generated in the human thymus.

Library preparation employed the immunoSEQ multiplex PCR assay. TCRdb's version of the immuneACCESS table is confined to in-frame rearrangements and falls short of the full clone set. An unresolved V gene accounts for under half of the shortfall where checked; the remainder is of unknown origin. Here the sample has some 700,000 clones; around 85% occur a single time. The top ten constitute around 0.01% of the sample. From the germline V gene, CDR1 is LGHNT and CDR2 is FRNRAP. Compared with germline, V lacks 2 bases and J lacks 0 bases; bases without a gene match: 10. From cysteine to phenylalanine, the CDR3 is 18 amino acids long. Left in the record is the CDR3 DNA by itself, 54 bases read in frame from the first base. This sample was shared with a second study, whose subject was human thymus T cells. As the second paper documents: In Finland, the donors were immunologically healthy infants who were having open corrective cardiac surgery for congenital heart defects. Thymus tissue was obtained as surgical resects removed during corrective cardiac surgery. V and J gene segment usage appeared biased in both thymic and peripheral blood repertoires. The related research reported highly overlapping thymic TCR repertoires among unrelated individuals. TCR alpha and beta repertoires from fewer than ten infant thymus samples and a few related peripheral blood samples were characterized in the study. Donor ages ranged from about 7 to 244 days, and the cohort comprised five to seven male and a couple of female infants. Thymocytes were mechanically released from the tissue and were stored as pellets of roughly 9.5-30 million cells at -70 degrees C. A QIAsymphony instrument was used to extract genomic DNA from frozen cell pellets. The immunoSEQ multiplex PCR assay was used to amplify the TCRB and TCRAD loci from a standardized amount of quality-controlled genomic DNA. Amplicons spanned the V(D)J region at a length sufficient to cover the CDR3 and identify V and J genes. The commercial immunoSEQ service was used to sequence amplicons on an Illumina platform. Corrections for primer bias and sequencing errors followed previously described methods, while TCRAD and TCRB definitions were based on the IMGT database. The repertoires were analysed using immunoSEQ Analyzer 3.0 and VDJTools for basic statistics, V/J segment usage, diversity estimates, rarefaction and pairwise overlap. To estimate diversity, the Chao1, ChaoE, Efron-Thisted, Shannon and inverse Simpson indices were applied, and diversity was also estimated on datasets down-sampled to the smallest sample. For repertoire overlap, CDR3 nucleotide sequence, V gene and J gene had to match strictly, and clustering was done by Jaccard-based multidimensional scaling. Thymus samples yielded on average about 810,000 unique TCRB clonotypes, compared with around 79,000 from blood samples.

The TCR comes from a girl under two years old with a congenital heart defect. Donor details come from another sample of the same person, matched by shared clones. Recombination joined TRBV12-5 with TRBJ2-3; 8 of the junction bases match TRBD1. Sequenced: thymocytes. The CDR3: CASGLPTPGTGSTDTQYF. The bases read TGTGCTAGTGGTTTGCCAACACCTGGGACAGGAAGCACAGATACGCAGTATTTT.